This T cell receptor (beta chain) stems from a study of blood T cell repertoires in COVID-19. For the study at large: COVID-19 samples collected from the United States, Italy and Spain covered acute and convalescent phases.

The method was immunoSEQ multiplex PCR; TCRdb's version includes in-frame clones alone and lacks a portion of them. The table records some 180,000 clones, about 86% of them present only once. Germline V gene data show CDR1 as SGHRS and CDR2 as YFSETQ. The CDR3 length is 14 residues. V was trimmed by 2 bases and J by 0 bases, leaving 3 bases between them. The chain joins TRBV5-1 to TRBJ2-6; D is uncertain. The specimen was peripheral blood. The source is an older woman who had recovered from COVID-19. In DNA, the CDR3 is TGCGCCAGCAGCTTCGGCTCTGGGGCCAACGTCCTGACTTTC. Its protein product is CASSFGSGANVLTF.